Here is one TCR beta chain with its context. The antigen is unknown. An end of the junction differs from the germline gene, which may be a read error. This record comes from a study of graft-versus-host responses after intestinal transplantation. Method: immunoSEQ multiplex PCR; TCRdb's copy keeps in-frame clones and lacks some. The repertoire holds about 89,000 clones, with 80% to 95% as singletons. The CDR3 runs 17 residues. The V gene's germline CDR1 is MNHNS and CDR2 SASEGT. The rearrangement joins TRBV6-1 to TRBJ2-2, with 10 bases matching TRBD2. This TCR came from a human donor who received an intestinal transplant. The sequencing used unstimulated CD4+ T cells sorted from spleen or lymph node cells, collected before intestinal transplant. CDR3 residues: CASSEASLAGVSGELLF. CDR3 nucleotide sequence: TGTGCCAGCAGTGAAGCAAGCCTAGCGGGAGTGTCCGGGGAGCTGCTTTTT.